Reported below is one T cell receptor beta chain. Measured with immunoSEQ multiplex PCR; TCRdb has only the in-frame clones, and not every one. The sample consists of about 2.2 million clones, under 95% of them appearing once. The data are from a study of shared clonotypes between healthy human individuals. The naive CD8 subset, CD45RO-negative cells positively selected for CCR7, excluded terminally differentiated effector memory CD45RA+ cells. Germline lookup yields CDR1 KGHSH and CDR2 LQKENI. V shed 2 bases and J shed 3 bases, with 7 bases lying between them. The length of the CDR3 is 13 residues. This clonotype was sampled from a man aged 18 to 30 in good health. Some clones in this sample may be carry-over from other donors' samples. Sequencing was carried out using naive CD8+ T cells from PBMCs. The chain joins TRBV18 to TRBJ1-2; unclear D gene. CDR3 amino acids: CASSPSEDYGYTF. The CDR3 nucleotides are TGTGCCAGCTCACCATCAGAAGACTATGGCTACACCTTC.